The T cell receptor beta chain under discussion was sequenced for a study of CD4 T cells in relation to SARS-CoV-2 and coronaviruses. In the study overall: Convalescent patients were eight or nine males and a handful of females; two were Hispanic. The HLA restriction of the shared crossreactive spike epitopes was mapped.

This clone has a single count. What it binds is not known. Findings and caveats of the study: SARS-CoV-2-driven expansion was significantly weaker in crossreactive than monoreactive clones.

Method: immunoSEQ multiplex PCR; TCRdb's copy keeps in-frame clones and lacks some. The table lists some 60,000 clones, about 92% of them singletons. Germline V gene sequence: CDR1 SGHAT, CDR2 FQDESV (reference sequence). J was trimmed by 3 bases and V by 6 bases; bases with no gene match: 5. This CDR3 has 14 residues. The receptor comes from an adult with COVID-19. What was sequenced was naive CD4+ T cells from PBMCs. Subset defined: naive CD4+ T cells isolated by negative enrichment. This rearrangement joins TRBV11-1 to TRBJ2-3; 8 nucleotides agree with TRBD1. The CDR3 here is CASRAGGLTDTQYF. In DNA, the CDR3 is TGTGCCAGCAGGGCAGGGGGCCTAACAGATACGCAGTATTTT.